The next 32 T cell receptor beta chains were all read from a single sample in a study of identical twins. TCRdb re-derived calls from the 5' RACE reads in MiXCR, one entry per CDR3 protein. This sample has approximately 260,000 distinct CDR3 sequences, with about 8.9% found just once. These data were likewise used in another study, on yellow fever vaccine responses in identical twins.

What was sequenced was CD8+ T cells sorted from blood. These receptors were collected from a young woman in good health.

This clonotype has ten or more counts. This chain joins TRBV24-1 and TRBJ2-1; 8 nucleotides align to TRBD2. The CDR3 extends over 15 amino acids. Germline V gives CDR1 KGHDR, CDR2 SFDVKD. V shed 5 bases and J 5 bases; nucleotides not matched to a gene: 7. The CDR3 coding sequence is TGTGCCACCAGTGCCCCGGGACTAGTAGACAATGAGCAGTTCTTC. Amino acids: CATSAPGLVDNEQFF.

The rearrangement joins TRBV4-3 to TRBJ2-2; no clear D. V was pared by 3 bases and J by 1 base, with 9 bases between. Per the germline V gene, CDR1 is LGHNA and CDR2 is YSLEER. The CDR3 is made up of 15 amino acids. The CDR3 DNA is TGCGCCAGCAGCCACCTCTTAATGAACACCGGGGAGCTGTTTTTT. This encodes CASSHLLMNTGELFF.

The chain couples TRBV5-1 to TRBJ1-1; TRBD1 matches 7 bases. The J segment lost 6 bases and the V segment lost 0 bases, leaving 5 bases of the junction unmatched. This CDR3 contains 14 residues. CDR1 SGHRS and CDR2 YFSETQ come from the germline V gene. The CDR3, as DNA: TGCGCCAGCAGCTTGGGAGGGGACAGCTCTGAAGCTTTCTTT. As protein: CASSLGGDSSEAFF.

The J gene is TRBJ2-7, the V gene TRBV25-1, with a tentative D call TRBD1 (5 bases). This CDR3 is built from 15 residues. Trimming took off 2 bases at V and 0 bases at J, with 11 bases between the two ends. The germline V gene has CDR1 MGHDK and CDR2 SYGVNS. CDR3 in amino acids: CASSEDGASSYEQYF. In DNA form, the CDR3 reads TGTGCCAGCAGTGAAGATGGGGCTAGCTCCTACGAGCAGTACTTC.

The chain is built from TRBV15 and TRBJ2-3, with TRBD2 identical over 13 bases. Germline V gene lookup returns CDR1 LNHNV and CDR2 YYDKDF (reference sequence). The CDR3 covers 16 residues. The V gene end was trimmed by 11 bases and the J gene end by 0 bases; junction bases not matched to a gene: 8. CDR3 protein: CASRGTSGDSTDTQYF. CDR3 nucleotide sequence: TGTGCCTCCCGCGGGACTAGCGGGGACAGCACAGATACGCAGTATTTT.

This clonotype was detected ten times or more. The rearrangement uses TRBV7-9 and TRBJ2-3; D ambiguous. V lost 2 bases, J lost 7 bases, and 7 bases lay in between. CDR1 is SEHNR, CDR2 FQNEAQ, per germline (reference sequence). The CDR3 length is 12 residues. The CDR3: CASSLFGNTQYF. Here the CDR3 DNA reads TGTGCCAGCAGCTTATTTGGGAATACGCAGTATTTT.

This clonotype was seen a few times. The chain uses TRBV7-8 and TRBJ2-5; 9 bases are a match to TRBD1. The CDR3 has 15 amino acids. Trimming at V came to 3 bases and at J to 2 bases, leaving 4 bases not matched to a gene. Germline V CDR1 and CDR2: SGHVS, FQNEAQ. The CDR3 sequence: CASSFRTGEQETQYF. CDR3 bases: TGTGCCAGCAGCTTTCGGACAGGGGAACAAGAGACCCAGTACTTC.

This clonotype was found many times. The chain carries TRBV28 and TRBJ2-7, with unresolved D. Trimming shortened V by 8 bases and J by 1 base, and 15 bases separated the two germline ends. The germline V gene has CDR1 MDHEN and CDR2 SYDVKM. The CDR3 is 14 residues long. The CDR3 nucleotides are TGTGCCAGCGTTCCTAACCTACCATCCTACGAGCAGTACTTC. Its translation is CASVPNLPSYEQYF. Drawing the rest from reference TRBV28 and TRBJ2-7, the complete variable domain is DVKVTQSSRYLVKRTGEKVFLECVQDMDHENMFWYRQDPGLGLRLIYFSYDVKMKEKGDIPEGYSVSREKKERFSLILESASTNQTSMYLCASVPNLPSYEQYFGPGTRLTVT.

This clonotype was found many times. The chain carries TRBV20-1 and TRBJ2-2; TRBD1 matches 8 bases. The junction had 4 bases not matched to a gene; V was cut back by 5 bases and J by 2 bases. CDR3 length: 14 residues. CDR1 DFQATT and CDR2 SNEGSKA come from the germline V gene (reference sequence). CDR3 region: CSAPDRGNTGELFF. CDR3 nucleotide sequence: TGCAGTGCTCCAGACAGGGGAAACACCGGGGAGCTGTTTTTT.

The rearrangement uses TRBV4-2 and TRBJ2-7, with 15 bases matching TRBD2. Trimming cost V 4 bases and J 7 bases; bases outside gene matches: 11. Germline CDR1 reads LGHNA; CDR2 reads YNFKEQ. This CDR3 region has 17 residues. In DNA form, the CDR3 reads TGTGCCAGCAGCCCCCTGGGACTAGCGGGGGGCCGGGGAGAGCAGTACTTC. Protein sequence: CASSPLGLAGGRGEQYF.

This clonotype was counted only a few times. The chain uses TRBV20-1 and TRBJ2-7, with unresolved D. The CDR3 is 13 residues long. Germline V gene sequence: CDR1 DFQATT, CDR2 SNEGSKA (reference sequence). Trimming removed 0 bases from V and 1 base from J, with 7 bases in between. Here the CDR3 reads CSARDDGSYEQYF. The CDR3 bases are TGCAGTGCTAGAGATGACGGTTCCTACGAGCAGTACTTC.

The chain couples TRBV7-9 to TRBJ2-7, with D uncertain. CDR1 is SEHNR and CDR2 is FQNEAQ in the germline V gene (reference sequence). The CDR3 has 12 residues. Trimming took 5 bases from V and 6 from J, leaving 11 bases between them. CDR3 nucleotides: TGTGCCAGCAGCCCCGAGGTTCCCGAGCAGTACTTC. The encoded protein is CASSPEVPEQYF.

As DNA, the CDR3 is TGTGCCAGCAGTCCCAATCCGGGACAGGTCCAAGAGACCCAGTACTTC. Its protein product is CASSPNPGQVQETQYF. The V gene is TRBV27, the J gene TRBJ2-5; TRBD1 matches 8 bases. The V segment lost 5 bases and the J segment 1 base; nucleotides outside the gene matches: 9. This CDR3 is 16 amino acids long. Germline-derived CDR1 and CDR2 are MNHEY and SMNVEV (reference sequence).

This clonotype was counted ten times or more. This chain uses TRBV3-1 with TRBJ2-5, with a tentative D call TRBD1 (6 bases). Trimming pared 3 bases from V and 2 bases from J, leaving 16 bases between. CDR3 length: 16 residues. Germline V gene lookup returns CDR1 LGHDT and CDR2 YNNKEL (reference sequence). CDR3 in amino acids: CASSHLPGQLQETQYF. The CDR3 nucleotides are TGTGCCAGCAGCCATCTCCCGGGACAACTTCAAGAGACCCAGTACTTC.

This clonotype was picked up a small number of times. The J gene is TRBJ2-1, the V gene TRBV20-1, with 14 positions matching TRBD2. This CDR3 is built from 18 residues. Germline V gene sequence: CDR1 DFQATT, CDR2 SNEGSKA (reference sequence). V lost 0 bases to trimming and J lost 0 bases; unmatched junction nucleotides: 4. CDR3 residues: CSAREGTSGGISYNEQFF. The CDR3 DNA reads TGCAGTGCTAGAGAGGGGACTAGCGGGGGAATCTCCTACAATGAGCAGTTCTTC.

This clonotype has ten or more counts. The chain has TRBV2 and TRBJ2-3; D tentatively fits TRBD1 or TRBD2 (5 bases each). This CDR3 has 14 residues. Trimming left V 3 bases short and J 0 bases short, with 7 bases between. The germline V gene encodes CDR1 SNHLY and CDR2 FYNNEI. The chain's CDR3 is CASSDRDSTDTQYF. CDR3 nucleotides: TGTGCCAGCAGTGATCGGGACAGCACAGATACGCAGTATTTT.

At least ten counts were recorded for this clonotype. The rearrangement links TRBV20-1 to TRBJ1-5; D gene unclear. Trimming removed 7 bases from V and 4 bases from J, with 8 bases in between. The CDR3 runs to 11 residues. Looked up from germline, CDR1 is DFQATT and CDR2 is SNEGSKA (reference sequence). The CDR3 sequence: CSVGRNQPQHF. The CDR3 region has the DNA TGCAGTGTGGGCAGAAATCAGCCCCAGCATTTT.

This clonotype was observed a few times. The chain links TRBV11-2 to TRBJ2-1, with D perhaps given as TRBD1 or TRBD2 (6 bases each). Deletions cut 1 base from V and 9 bases from J, with 19 bases between. The length of the CDR3 is 16 residues. Per germline, CDR1 SGHAT and CDR2 FQNNGV. CDR3 in amino acids: CASSLVWGAVFSEQFF. The DNA of the CDR3 is TGTGCCAGCAGCTTAGTATGGGGGGCCGTATTTAGTGAGCAGTTCTTC.

This rearrangement joins TRBV7-2 to TRBJ2-5, with 7 positions matching TRBD2. V was clipped by 0 bases and J by 3 bases; unmatched bases: 13. The CDR3 is made up of 18 amino acids. From germline, CDR1 is SGHTA and CDR2 FQGNSA. The CDR3 DNA reads TGTGCCAGCAGCTTAGCCGTCTTGCCCCGTCTAGCGGAAGAGACCCAGTACTTC. This codes for CASSLAVLPRLAEETQYF.

This clonotype showed up many times. The genes are TRBV20-1 and TRBJ1-4; no firm D call. The germline V gene encodes CDR1 DFQATT and CDR2 SNEGSKA (reference sequence). The CDR3 has 12 amino acids. The CDR3 region is CIARTPNEKLFF. CDR3 nucleotide sequence: TGCATAGCCCGGACCCCTAATGAAAAACTGTTTTTT.

This clonotype showed up just a few times. The rearrangement joins TRBV6-2 or TRBV6-3 to TRBJ2-7; D is perhaps TRBD1 (5 bases). The germline gives CDR1 MNHEY, CDR2 SVGEGT. This CDR3 contains 13 residues. CDR3 in DNA: TGTGCAGTGGGGCGGATGAGCTCCTACGAGCAGTACTTC. Its protein is CAVGRMSSYEQYF.

This clonotype was recorded a few times. This chain connects TRBV7-9 to TRBJ2-6, with TRBD1 identical over 7 bases. The trim removed 10 bases at V and 1 base at J, leaving 13 bases unmatched. Germline V gene sequence: CDR1 SEHNR, CDR2 FQNEAQ (reference sequence). This CDR3 contains 17 residues. The CDR3 spells CANPDWQGVSGANVLTF. DNA for the CDR3: TGTGCCAACCCTGATTGGCAGGGGGTTTCTGGGGCCAACGTCCTGACTTTC. The variable domain in full, with the rest retrieved from reference TRBV7-9 and TRBJ2-6, is DTGVSQNPRHKITKRGQNVTFRCDPISEHNRLYWYRQTLGQGPEFLTYFQNEAQLEKSRLLSDRFSAERPKGSFSTLEIQRTEQGDSAMYLCANPDWQGVSGANVLTFGAGSRLTVL.

There are a few counts of this clonotype. The rearrangement joins TRBV6-2 or TRBV6-3 to TRBJ2-3; no clear D gene. Germline-derived CDR1 and CDR2 are MNHEY and SVGEGT. The CDR3 is 14 residues long. V was pared by 7 bases and J by 4 bases, with 15 bases between. CDR3 residues: CASTLGLDADTQYF. CDR3 in DNA: TGTGCCAGCACCCTGGGCCTAGACGCAGATACGCAGTATTTT.

This clonotype was seen a handful of times. This chain connects TRBV4-2 to TRBJ2-2; D unclear. V was shortened by 2 bases and J by 7 bases, with 17 bases between the two germline ends. Per germline, CDR1 LGHNA and CDR2 YNFKEQ. There are 16 residues in the CDR3. The DNA of the CDR3 is TGTGCCAGCAGCCAAAGTGGGGTGCTTTTAGGCGGGGAGCTGTTTTTT. Protein sequence: CASSQSGVLLGGELFF.

At least ten counts were recorded for this clonotype. V and J are TRBV27 and TRBJ2-7, with 13 positions matching TRBD2. The CDR3 covers 15 residues. The J segment lost 2 bases and the V segment lost 4 bases, leaving 2 bases of the junction unmatched. Germline V gene sequence: CDR1 MNHEY, CDR2 SMNVEV (reference sequence). CDR3: CASSSGLAGPYEQYF. Here the CDR3 DNA reads TGTGCCAGCAGTTCGGGACTAGCGGGACCCTACGAGCAGTACTTC.

This clonotype was counted many times. The genes are TRBV28 and TRBJ1-5, with D tentatively TRBD1 (6 bases). The CDR3 is 15 amino acids. Germline-derived CDR1 and CDR2 are MDHEN and SYDVKM. Trimming stripped 6 bases from V and 3 bases from J, with 15 bases between. CDR3: CASRRTVALNQPQHF. The CDR3 DNA sequence: TGTGCCAGCAGGAGGACAGTTGCCCTCAATCAGCCCCAGCATTTT.

The sample holds a few counts of this clonotype. V is TRBV7-2 and J is TRBJ2-7; a weak D match, TRBD1 (6 bases). CDR3 length: 13 amino acids. CDR1 is SGHTA, CDR2 FQGNSA, per germline. The V gene lost 5 bases and the J gene lost 3 bases, with 11 bases spanning the gap. CDR3 amino acids: CASSLIQGYEQYF. The DNA of the CDR3 is TGTGCCAGCAGCCTGATACAGGGCTACGAGCAGTACTTC.

Details on this clonotype: Being one base from a much bigger clone, this may be a read error. The CDR3 does not end in the conserved phenylalanine or tryptophan, so this is likely a read error. This chain joins TRBV12-3 or TRBV12-4 and TRBJ2-7; possible D gene TRBD1, 5 bases. The CDR3 consists of 14 residues. V lost 1 base and J lost 2, with 9 bases in between. The CDR3 nucleotides read TGTGCCAGCAGTTTAGGGACAAATACCTACGAGCAGTACTAC. It yields the protein CASSLGTNTYEQYY.

The rearrangement uses TRBV9 and TRBJ2-5, with D tentatively TRBD1 or TRBD2 (5 bases each). The V gene lost 6 bases and the J gene lost 4 bases, with 13 bases spanning the gap. In germline, CDR1 is SGDLS, CDR2 YYNGEE. The CDR3 contains 13 residues. CDR3 DNA sequence: TGTGCCAGCACTCCTGGGGGAAGAGAGACCCAGTACTTC. The encoded protein is CASTPGGRETQYF.

The V call is TRBV11-2, the J call TRBJ2-4, with D maybe TRBD2 (6 bases). Trimming stripped 2 bases from V and 7 bases from J, with 15 bases between. CDR1 and CDR2 from the germline V gene are SGHAT and FQNNGV. The CDR3 spans 15 residues. CDR3 region: CASSLPETRENIQYF. CDR3 DNA sequence: TGTGCCAGCAGCTTACCCGAGACCCGGGAGAACATTCAGTACTTC. Filled out from reference TRBV11-2 and TRBJ2-4, the complete variable domain reads EAGVAQSPRYKIIEKRQSVAFWCNPISGHATLYWYQQILGQGPKLLIQFQNNGVVDDSQLPKDRFSAERLKGVDSTLKIQPAKLEDSAVYLCASSLPETRENIQYFGAGTRLSVL.

V usage is TRBV7-8 and J usage is TRBJ2-7; tentative D call: TRBD2 (6 bases). Trimming left V 2 bases short and J 7 bases short, with 12 bases between. Germline V gives CDR1 SGHVS, CDR2 FQNEAQ. The CDR3 runs 13 residues. Here the CDR3 reads CASSLLPEGEQYF. The CDR3 coding sequence is TGTGCCAGCAGCTTACTGCCGGAGGGGGAGCAGTACTTC.

The chain is built from TRBV6-2 or TRBV6-3 and TRBJ2-1; tentative D call: TRBD2 (5 bases). CDR3 length: 17 amino acids. The V end lost 6 bases, the J end lost 6 bases, and 24 bases lay between the germline ends. From germline, CDR1 is MNHEY and CDR2 SVGEGT. The CDR3 reads CASSSLRTQASGNEQFF. CDR3 nucleotide sequence: TGTGCCAGCAGCTCACTAAGGACTCAGGCCAGCGGCAATGAGCAGTTCTTC.